A selection of T cell receptor beta chains follows, all from one sample in a study of cytomegalovirus exposure and HLA in healthy donors. Assay: immunoSEQ multiplex PCR; the TCRdb copy retains only in-frame clones and omits some. The sample has around 75,000 clones; just under 85% are singletons. Sequencing used PBMCs. These receptors were taken from a young man in good health and CMV-seronegative. CDR3s include the opening cysteine and the closing phenylalanine or tryptophan. D genes are given only for firm matches. Size values are once, few and many counts, or a class for expanded clones, and some rows have none.

>NA|TRBV10-3|TRBJ2-1|NA
CAITLGTRFNEQFF
TGTGCCATCACCCTTGGTACCCGGTTCAATGAGCAGTTCTTC
>NA|TRBV5-4|TRBJ2-5|TRBD2
CASSSLAGGSTETQYF
TGTGCCAGCAGCTCTCTAGCGGGGGGCAGCACAGAGACCCAGTACTTC
>NA|TRBV28|TRBJ2-6|NA
CASSQGQVSGANVLTF
TGTGCCAGCAGTCAAGGACAAGTCTCTGGGGCCAACGTCCTGACTTTC
>NA|TRBV7-2|TRBJ2-7|NA
CASSSRGFYEQYF
TGTGCCAGCAGCTCACGGGGGTTCTACGAGCAGTACTTC
>once|TRBV11-3|TRBJ2-2|TRBD2
CASDLGGDTGELFF
TGTGCCAGCGACCTCGGGGGGGACACCGGGGAGCTGTTTTTT
>NA|TRBV7-8|TRBJ1-4|TRBD1
CASTPGRGYNEKLFF
TGTGCCAGCACCCCGGGCAGGGGGTATAATGAAAAACTGTTTTTT
>once|TRBV4-1|TRBJ2-1|NA
CASSHTGARSYNEQFF
TGCGCCAGCAGCCATACTGGAGCCCGCTCCTACAATGAGCAGTTCTTC
>NA|TRBV12-5|TRBJ2-5|TRBD2
CASGLVLAGLPYKQETQYF
TGTGCTAGTGGTTTGGTACTAGCGGGGCTGCCATACAAACAAGAGACCCAGTACTTC
>NA|TRBV30|TRBJ1-5|NA
CAWSTRTDLSNQPQHF
TGTGCCTGGAGTACACGGACAGACCTTAGCAATCAGCCCCAGCATTTT
>NA|TRBV4-1|TRBJ2-1|TRBD2
CASLGLAGRGEQFF
TGCGCCAGCCTGGGACTAGCGGGAAGAGGGGAGCAGTTCTTC
>few|TRBV5-8|TRBJ2-1|NA
CASSLEFREAQFF
TGTGCCAGCAGCTTAGAATTTAGAGAGGCGCAGTTCTTC
>NA|TRBV7-8|TRBJ2-6|TRBD1
CASSWTGFRSGANVLTF
TGTGCCAGCAGCTGGACAGGGTTTCGCTCTGGGGCCAACGTCCTGACTTTC
>NA|TRBV18|TRBJ2-3|NA
CASSPPPGHLTDTQYF
TGTGCCAGCTCACCACCGCCGGGACACCTCACAGATACGCAGTATTTT
>NA|TRBV19|TRBJ2-1|TRBD2
CASRTSGSSYNEQFF
TGTGCCAGCCGAACCAGCGGGAGCTCCTACAATGAGCAGTTCTTC
>NA|TRBV6-6|TRBJ1-5|TRBD1
CASSTDREAGQPQHF
TGTGCCAGCAGTACCGACAGGGAAGCCGGTCAGCCCCAGCATTTT
>NA|TRBV6-4|TRBJ2-3|TRBD2
CASSPEGAGGQDTQYF
TGTGCCAGCAGTCCTGAGGGGGCGGGAGGGCAAGATACGCAGTATTTT
>NA|TRBV7-9|TRBJ2-2|TRBD1
CASSPRDRGNTGELFF
TGTGCCAGCAGCCCCCGGGACAGGGGGAACACCGGGGAGCTGTTTTTT
>once|TRBV4-1|TRBJ2-2|NA
CASSQKRVLEDTGELFF
TGCGCCAGCAGCCAGAAGAGGGTACTAGAGGATACCGGGGAGCTGTTTTTT
>NA|TRBV28|TRBJ1-1|NA
CASSLDFRAWTEAFF
TGTGCCAGCAGTTTAGACTTCAGGGCGTGGACTGAAGCTTTCTTT
>NA|TRBV6-1|TRBJ1-1|NA
CASRGGVHTEAFF
TGTGCCAGCCGTGGGGGGGTGCACACTGAAGCTTTCTTT